The entry that follows covers one T cell receptor (beta chain) sequence. Trimming pared 0 bases from V and 2 bases from J, leaving 8 bases between. Germline V gene sequence: CDR1 SGHTA, CDR2 FQGNSA. The CDR3 runs 15 residues. Original methodology: Nucleated cell counts were estimated from reference gene primer amplification. Produced via immunoSEQ multiplex PCR; TCRdb's table is partial and in-frame only. The V and J calls and clone size were taken over from that table, and D and trimming were inferred from the DNA. The table has over 100,000 clones, approximately 88% seen once. These data are taken from a study of blood T cell repertoires in COVID-19. Across the study: COVID-19 samples, acute and convalescent, were from the United States, Italy and Spain. PBMCs, B-cell-depleted T cells, or T cells provided the cDNA or gDNA that made up the material.

The receptor's source is a woman in her sixties or seventies with acute or convalescent COVID-19. Sequencing was done on a sample of peripheral blood. V gene TRBV7-2 combines with J gene TRBJ2-1, with a weak D call TRBD2 (5 bases). The CDR3 sequence is CASSLAYGAYNEQFF. The CDR3 nucleotides are TGTGCCAGCAGCTTAGCTTACGGGGCCTACAATGAGCAGTTCTTC.